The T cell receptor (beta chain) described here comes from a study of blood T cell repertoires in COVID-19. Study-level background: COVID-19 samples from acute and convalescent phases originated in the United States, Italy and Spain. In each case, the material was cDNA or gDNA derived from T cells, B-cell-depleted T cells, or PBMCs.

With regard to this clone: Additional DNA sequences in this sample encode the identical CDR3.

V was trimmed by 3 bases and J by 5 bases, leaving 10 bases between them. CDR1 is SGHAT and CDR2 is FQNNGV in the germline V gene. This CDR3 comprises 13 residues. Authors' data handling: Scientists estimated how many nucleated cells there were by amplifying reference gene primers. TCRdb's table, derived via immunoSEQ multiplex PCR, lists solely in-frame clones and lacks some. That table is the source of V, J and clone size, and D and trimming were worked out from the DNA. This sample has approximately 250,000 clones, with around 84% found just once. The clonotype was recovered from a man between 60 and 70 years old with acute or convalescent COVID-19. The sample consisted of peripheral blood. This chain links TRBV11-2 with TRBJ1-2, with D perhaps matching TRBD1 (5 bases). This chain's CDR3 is CASSLAGSYGYTF. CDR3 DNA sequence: TGTGCCAGCAGCTTGGCAGGGTCATATGGCTACACCTTC.